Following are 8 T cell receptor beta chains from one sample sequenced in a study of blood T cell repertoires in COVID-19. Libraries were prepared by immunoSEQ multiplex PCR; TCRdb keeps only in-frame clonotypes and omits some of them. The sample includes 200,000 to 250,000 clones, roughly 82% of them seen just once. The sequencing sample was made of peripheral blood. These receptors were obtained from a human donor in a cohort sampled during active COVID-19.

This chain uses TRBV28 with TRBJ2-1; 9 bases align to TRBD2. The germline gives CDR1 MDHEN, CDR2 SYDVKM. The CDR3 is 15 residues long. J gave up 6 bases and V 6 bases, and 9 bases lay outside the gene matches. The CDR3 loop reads CASRTAGGPRNEQFF. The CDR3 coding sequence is TGTGCCAGCAGAACCGCGGGAGGGCCTCGCAATGAGCAGTTCTTC.

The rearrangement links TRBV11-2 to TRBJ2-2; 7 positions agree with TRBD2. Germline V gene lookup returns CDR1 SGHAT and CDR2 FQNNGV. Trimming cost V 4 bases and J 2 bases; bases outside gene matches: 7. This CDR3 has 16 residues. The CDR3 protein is CASSSARGENTGELFF. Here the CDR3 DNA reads TGTGCCAGCAGCTCGGCTCGGGGGGAAAACACCGGGGAGCTGTTTTTT.

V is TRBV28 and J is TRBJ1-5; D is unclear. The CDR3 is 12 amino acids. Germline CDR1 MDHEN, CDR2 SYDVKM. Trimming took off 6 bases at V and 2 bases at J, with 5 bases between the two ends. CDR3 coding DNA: TGTGCCAGCAGAACAGGCAATCAGCCCCAGCATTTT. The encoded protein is CASRTGNQPQHF.

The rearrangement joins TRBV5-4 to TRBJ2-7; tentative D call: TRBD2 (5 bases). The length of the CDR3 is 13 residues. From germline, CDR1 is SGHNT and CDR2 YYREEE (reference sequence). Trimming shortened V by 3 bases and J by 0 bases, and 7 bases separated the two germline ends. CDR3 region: CASSSDFSYEQYF. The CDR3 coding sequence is TGTGCCAGCAGCTCGGACTTCTCCTACGAGCAGTACTTC.

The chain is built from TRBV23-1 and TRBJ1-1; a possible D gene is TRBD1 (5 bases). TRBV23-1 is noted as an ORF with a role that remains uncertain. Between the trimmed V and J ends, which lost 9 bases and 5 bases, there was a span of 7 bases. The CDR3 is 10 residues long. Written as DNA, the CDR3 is TGCGCCAGTCCAGGGACTGAAGCTTTCTTT. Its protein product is CASPGTEAFF.

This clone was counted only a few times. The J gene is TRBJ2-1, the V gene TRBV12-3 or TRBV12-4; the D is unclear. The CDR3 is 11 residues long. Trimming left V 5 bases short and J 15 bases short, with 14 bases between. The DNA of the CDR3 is TGTGCCAGCAGTACCTCTAGTTATCTGTTCTTC. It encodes CASSTSSYLFF.

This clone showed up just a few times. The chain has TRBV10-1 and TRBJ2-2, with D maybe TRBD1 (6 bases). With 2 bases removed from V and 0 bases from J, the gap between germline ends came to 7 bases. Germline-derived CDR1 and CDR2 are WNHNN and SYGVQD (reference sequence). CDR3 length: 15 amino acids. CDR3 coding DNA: TGCGCCAGCAGTGAGCGGACAGCGAACACCGGGGAGCTGTTTTTT. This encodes CASSERTANTGELFF.

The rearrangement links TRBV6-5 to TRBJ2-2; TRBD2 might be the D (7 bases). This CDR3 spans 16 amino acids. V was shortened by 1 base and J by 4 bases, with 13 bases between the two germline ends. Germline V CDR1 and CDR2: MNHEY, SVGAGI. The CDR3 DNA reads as TGTGCCAGCAGTTACTGGGGGGGGACAAGCACCGGGGAGCTGTTTTTT. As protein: CASSYWGGTSTGELFF.